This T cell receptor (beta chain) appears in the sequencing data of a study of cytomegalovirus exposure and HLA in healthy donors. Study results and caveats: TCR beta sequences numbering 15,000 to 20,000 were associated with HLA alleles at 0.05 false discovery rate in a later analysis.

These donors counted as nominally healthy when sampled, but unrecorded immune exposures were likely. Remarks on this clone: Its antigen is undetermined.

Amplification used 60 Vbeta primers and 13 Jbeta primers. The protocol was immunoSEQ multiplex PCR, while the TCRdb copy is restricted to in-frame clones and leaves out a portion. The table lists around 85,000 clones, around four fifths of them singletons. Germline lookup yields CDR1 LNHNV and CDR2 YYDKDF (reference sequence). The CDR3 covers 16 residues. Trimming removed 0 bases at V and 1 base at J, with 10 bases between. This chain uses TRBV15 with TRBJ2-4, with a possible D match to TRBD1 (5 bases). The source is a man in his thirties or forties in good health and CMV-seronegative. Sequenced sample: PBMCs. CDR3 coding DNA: TGTGCCACCAGCAGAGATAGTGGGGCGGCCAAAAACATTCAGTACTTC. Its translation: CATSRDSGAAKNIQYF.